This is a list of T cell receptor beta chains from one sample in a study of early T cells in non-severe SARS-CoV-2 infection. TCRdb called the 5' RACE reads again in MiXCR, with one record for every CDR3 protein. The sample includes approximately 60,000 distinct CDR3 sequences, approximately 9.2% of them seen just once. The sequenced sample was whole blood, obtained at baseline. All receptors derive from an adult who was a healthcare worker with PCR-confirmed SARS-CoV-2 infection or an uninfected control (not recorded which). CDR3s include the opening cysteine and the closing phenylalanine or tryptophan. D genes are given only for firm matches. Rows may omit the clone size; those that give it use once, few, many or a size class.

abundance: many; v_gene: TRBV27; j_gene: TRBJ2-1; d_gene: NA; CDR3nt: TGTGCCAGCAGTTTCGAGGCCTACAATGAGCAGTTCTTC; CDR3aa: CASSFEAYNEQFF
abundance: many; v_gene: TRBV9; j_gene: TRBJ2-1; d_gene: TRBD2; CDR3nt: TGTGCCAGCAGCCCAAGCCCACTAGCGGGTCGATACAATGAGCAGTTCTTC; CDR3aa: CASSPSPLAGRYNEQFF
abundance: NA; v_gene: TRBV7-9; j_gene: TRBJ2-5; d_gene: TRBD2; CDR3nt: TGTGCCACCACTCGGCGGGGGGGAGAGACCCAGTACTTC; CDR3aa: CATTRRGGETQYF
abundance: many; v_gene: TRBV12-3/TRBV12-4; j_gene: TRBJ2-1; d_gene: NA; CDR3nt: TGTGCCAGCAGCTCGTACTACAATGAGCAGTTCTTC; CDR3aa: CASSSYYNEQFF
abundance: many; v_gene: TRBV27; j_gene: TRBJ2-1; d_gene: NA; CDR3nt: TGTGCCAGCAGTCCGACTGGCCCCTCCTACAATGAGCAGTTCTTC; CDR3aa: CASSPTGPSYNEQFF
abundance: many; v_gene: TRBV14; j_gene: TRBJ2-3; d_gene: NA; CDR3nt: TGTGCCAGCAGCCAAGATCCCCAGCCGGGAGATACGCAGTATTTT; CDR3aa: CASSQDPQPGDTQYF
abundance: few; v_gene: TRBV7-2; j_gene: TRBJ2-3; d_gene: NA; CDR3nt: TGTGCCAGCAGCCCCCGCGGCGTGGGCACAGATACGCAGTATTTT; CDR3aa: CASSPRGVGTDTQYF
abundance: many; v_gene: TRBV29-1; j_gene: TRBJ2-3; d_gene: NA; CDR3nt: TGCAGCGTGACGCACACAGATACGCAGTATTTT; CDR3aa: CSVTHTDTQYF
abundance: few; v_gene: TRBV11-1; j_gene: TRBJ2-5; d_gene: TRBD2; CDR3nt: TGTGCCAGCAGCCAAGGACTAGCGGGAGTTCAAGAGACCCAGTACTTC; CDR3aa: CASSQGLAGVQETQYF
abundance: few; v_gene: TRBV2; j_gene: TRBJ1-5; d_gene: TRBD1; CDR3nt: TGTGCCAGCAGGACAGGGGGTGGTCAGCCCCAGCATTTT; CDR3aa: CASRTGGGQPQHF
abundance: NA; v_gene: TRBV6-5; j_gene: TRBJ2-7; d_gene: NA; CDR3nt: TGTGCCAGCAGCAGGAGTCCCCAGTACTACGAGCAGTACTTC; CDR3aa: CASSRSPQYYEQYF
abundance: many; v_gene: TRBV4-1; j_gene: TRBJ2-1; d_gene: NA; CDR3nt: TGCGCCAGCAGCAGGGGCCCCTACAATGAGCAGTTCTTC; CDR3aa: CASSRGPYNEQFF
abundance: many; v_gene: TRBV27; j_gene: TRBJ1-5; d_gene: NA; CDR3nt: TGTGCCAGCAGTTTGAGTCGACAGGATCAGCCCCAGCATTTT; CDR3aa: CASSLSRQDQPQHF
abundance: few; v_gene: TRBV10-3; j_gene: TRBJ2-1; d_gene: TRBD2; CDR3nt: TGTGCCATCAGTGACTGGTTTAGCGGGCTCTACAATGAGCAGTTCTTC; CDR3aa: CAISDWFSGLYNEQFF
abundance: many; v_gene: TRBV18; j_gene: TRBJ2-5; d_gene: TRBD1; CDR3nt: TGTGCCAGCTCACAAACACCCGGGACAGGAAAAAAAGAGACCCAGTACTTC; CDR3aa: CASSQTPGTGKKETQYF
abundance: NA; v_gene: TRBV29-1; j_gene: TRBJ2-1; d_gene: TRBD1; CDR3nt: TGCAGCGCCGCGACAGGGGGCGCGTACAATGAGCAGTTCTTC; CDR3aa: CSAATGGAYNEQFF
abundance: few; v_gene: TRBV7-2; j_gene: TRBJ2-5; d_gene: TRBD2; CDR3nt: TGTGCCAGCAGCTTTAGCGGGTTTTCCGAACAAGAGACCCAGTACTTC; CDR3aa: CASSFSGFSEQETQYF
abundance: few; v_gene: TRBV29-1; j_gene: TRBJ1-1; d_gene: NA; CDR3nt: TGCAGCGTTGTTCTGAACACTGAAGCTTTCTTT; CDR3aa: CSVVLNTEAFF
abundance: NA; v_gene: TRBV24-1; j_gene: TRBJ2-5; d_gene: TRBD2; CDR3nt: TGTGCCACCAGTGGAGCTAGCGGGAGCCAAGAGACCCAGTACTTC; CDR3aa: CATSGASGSQETQYF
abundance: NA; v_gene: TRBV5-6; j_gene: TRBJ2-3; d_gene: NA; CDR3nt: TGTGCCAGCAGCTCGGCCGTACAGGGCCACACAGATACGCAGTATTTT; CDR3aa: CASSSAVQGHTDTQYF
abundance: many; v_gene: TRBV11-2; j_gene: TRBJ2-1; d_gene: NA; CDR3nt: TGTGCCAGCAGCTCGAACGGGACGCCTGACAATGAGCAGTTCTTC; CDR3aa: CASSSNGTPDNEQFF
abundance: many; v_gene: TRBV18; j_gene: TRBJ1-1; d_gene: NA; CDR3nt: TGTGCCAGCTCACCTCGAAGGGAGGACACTGAAGCTTTCTTT; CDR3aa: CASSPRREDTEAFF
abundance: many; v_gene: TRBV7-9; j_gene: TRBJ2-7; d_gene: TRBD1; CDR3nt: TGTGCCAGCAGCCATAGGGGACAGGGTTACGAGCAGTACTTC; CDR3aa: CASSHRGQGYEQYF
abundance: NA; v_gene: TRBV20-1; j_gene: TRBJ2-7; d_gene: TRBD2; CDR3nt: TGCAGTGCAACTCGGACTAGCGGTACCTACGAGCAGTACTTC; CDR3aa: CSATRTSGTYEQYF
abundance: NA; v_gene: TRBV7-9; j_gene: TRBJ1-1; d_gene: NA; CDR3nt: TGTGCCAGCAGCTTAGGGGCCATCAACACTGAAGCTTTCTTT; CDR3aa: CASSLGAINTEAFF
abundance: NA; v_gene: TRBV7-2; j_gene: TRBJ2-1; d_gene: TRBD2; CDR3nt: TGTGCCAGCAGCACCCAGGGACTAGCGGGAAGAAATGAGCAGTTCTTC; CDR3aa: CASSTQGLAGRNEQFF
abundance: NA; v_gene: TRBV10-3; j_gene: TRBJ1-1; d_gene: NA; CDR3nt: TGTGCCATCAGGGGACTTGCTGAAGCTTTCTTT; CDR3aa: CAIRGLAEAFF
abundance: NA; v_gene: TRBV4-2; j_gene: TRBJ2-1; d_gene: TRBD1; CDR3nt: TGTGCCAGCAGCCAAGAAACAGGGGGCCAGTTCTTC; CDR3aa: CASSQETGGQFF
abundance: NA; v_gene: TRBV20-1; j_gene: TRBJ2-4; d_gene: NA; CDR3nt: TGCAGTGCTAGGTCGGCACAGGGAACCCAAAACATTCAGTACTTC; CDR3aa: CSARSAQGTQNIQYF
abundance: NA; v_gene: TRBV11-2; j_gene: TRBJ2-3; d_gene: NA; CDR3nt: TGTGCCAGCAGCTTAGTAGTAGGAGTGGGAGGAGTCGCAGATACGCAGTATTTT; CDR3aa: CASSLVVGVGGVADTQYF
abundance: many; v_gene: TRBV18; j_gene: TRBJ2-7; d_gene: NA; CDR3nt: TGTGCCAGCTCACCACTAGTTAACTACGAGCAGTACTTC; CDR3aa: CASSPLVNYEQYF